A single sample is the source of the 2 T cell receptor beta chains below, sequenced in a study of cytomegalovirus exposure and HLA in healthy donors. This PCR relied on a set of 60 Vbeta primers and 13 Jbeta primers. Libraries were prepared by immunoSEQ multiplex PCR; TCRdb keeps only in-frame clonotypes and omits some of them. The profile shows roughly 99,000 clones, approximately 80% of them singletons. The sequencing input was PBMCs. All receptors come from a male donor in good health and CMV-seropositive.

J is TRBJ1-2 and V is TRBV5-1; TRBD1 matches 7 bases. The germline gives CDR1 SGHRS, CDR2 YFSETQ. This CDR3 is 12 amino acids long. The V gene end was trimmed by 3 bases and the J gene end by 8 bases; junction bases not matched to a gene: 4. The CDR3 bases are TGCGCCAGCAGCTCCACAGGGGAAGGCTACACCTTC. Translating it yields CASSSTGEGYTF.

This clone was seen a few times. The chain employs TRBV15 and TRBJ1-1; tentative D call: TRBD1 (6 bases). Trimming cost V 1 base and J 3 bases, with 15 bases left between them. Per germline, CDR1 LNHNV and CDR2 YYDKDF (reference sequence). There are 16 residues in the CDR3. Written as DNA, the CDR3 is TGTGCCACCAGCAGAGGCGGACAGCGGCGGGACACTGAAGCTTTCTTT. This gives the protein CATSRGGQRRDTEAFF.